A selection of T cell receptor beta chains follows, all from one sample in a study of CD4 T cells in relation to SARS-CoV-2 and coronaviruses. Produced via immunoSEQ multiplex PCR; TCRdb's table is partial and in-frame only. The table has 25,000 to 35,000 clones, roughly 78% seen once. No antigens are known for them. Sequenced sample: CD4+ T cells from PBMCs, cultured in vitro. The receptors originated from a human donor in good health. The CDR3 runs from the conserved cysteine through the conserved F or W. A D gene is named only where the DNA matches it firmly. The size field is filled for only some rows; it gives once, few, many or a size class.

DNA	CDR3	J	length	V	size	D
TGTGCCTGGAGTGAGGATCTTAATGAAAAACTGTTTTTT	CAWSEDLNEKLFF	TRBJ1-4	13	TRBV30	-	-
TGTGCCAGCAGCCGGGGCCCCACAGATACGCAGTATTTT	CASSRGPTDTQYF	TRBJ2-3	13	TRBV7-3	-	-
TGTGCCAGCAGCGTAGGAGATGGATTGGGGAGGCAGATGAACACTGAAGCTTTCTTT	CASSVGDGLGRQMNTEAFF	TRBJ1-1	19	TRBV9	few	-
TGTGCCAGTAGTACCCTGGTAGGACTAGCGGTAACTGGGGCCAACGTCCTGACTTTC	CASSTLVGLAVTGANVLTF	TRBJ2-6	19	TRBV19	-	TRBD2
TGTGCCAGCAGCCAGGACGGCGGGGCGGCCCAAGAGACCCAGTACTTC	CASSQDGGAAQETQYF	TRBJ2-5	16	TRBV3-1/TRBV3-2	-	-
TGTGCCAGCAGCTCCTCCGGACAGGGACGGGCTTTCTTT	CASSSSGQGRAFF	TRBJ1-1	13	TRBV3-1/TRBV3-2	few	TRBD1
TGCGCCAGCAGCCACGTACTACAGGGAGGAGGAATCCATGAGCAGTTCTTC	CASSHVLQGGGIHEQFF	TRBJ2-1	17	TRBV4-1	-	-
TGTGCCAGCCGACCAGACCGTGACTCCAGGGGGAAGAACACTGAAGCTTTCTTT	CASRPDRDSRGKNTEAFF	TRBJ1-1	18	TRBV3-1/TRBV3-2	-	TRBD1
TGCGCCAGCAGCCTCGGTCCAGGGGCTCGCAATCAGCCCCAGCATTTT	CASSLGPGARNQPQHF	TRBJ1-5	16	TRBV4-1	-	-
TGTGCCAGCAGCCAGGGTCGTGAGACCCAGTACTTC	CASSQGRETQYF	TRBJ2-5	12	TRBV11-1	-	-
TGTGCCATTGCTAGCCCAAGCTCCTACAATGAGCAGTTCTTC	CAIASPSSYNEQFF	TRBJ2-1	14	TRBV10-3	-	-
TGTGCCACCAGTGATTATAAAGGAGGCACCGGGGAGCTGTTTTTT	CATSDYKGGTGELFF	TRBJ2-2	15	TRBV24-1	-	-
TGTGCCAGCAGGCGGGGGCTGTCAGGAAACACCATATATTTT	CASRRGLSGNTIYF	TRBJ1-3	14	TRBV2	-	-
TGTGCCAGTGGGGTGACTAGTAATGAGCAGTTCTTC	CASGVTSNEQFF	TRBJ2-1	12	TRBV2	few	-
TGTGCCAGCACCCCGACTAGCGGAGGAGCCGGGGAGCTGTTTTTT	CASTPTSGGAGELFF	TRBJ2-2	15	TRBV6-4	-	TRBD2
TGTGCCATCAAGGCCCCGAACACCGGGGAGCTGTTTTTT	CAIKAPNTGELFF	TRBJ2-2	13	TRBV10-3	-	-
TGTGCCAGCAGCTACTGGGACAGGGGCTACGAGCAGTACTTC	CASSYWDRGYEQYF	TRBJ2-7	14	TRBV3-1/TRBV3-2	-	TRBD1
TGTGCCAGCAGTTACCAGACAGTATTAAACACTGAAGCTTTCTTT	CASSYQTVLNTEAFF	TRBJ1-1	15	TRBV6-2/TRBV6-3	-	-
TGCGCCAGCAGCCATGGGACAGGGGGGATTGTAGGCTACACCTTC	CASSHGTGGIVGYTF	TRBJ1-2	15	TRBV4-1	-	TRBD1
TGTGCCAGCAGCTTAGGTTCAGGGAACGGCTACACCTTC	CASSLGSGNGYTF	TRBJ1-2	13	TRBV11-2	-	-
TGCGCCGAGCCTAATCTAAATCAGCCCCAGCATTTT	CAEPNLNQPQHF	TRBJ1-5	12	TRBV5-1	few	-
TGTGCCAGCAGCTTACAGGTGGGGGACACAAATCAGCCCCAGCATTTT	CASSLQVGDTNQPQHF	TRBJ1-5	16	TRBV7-2	once	-
TGTGCCATCAGTGAAAAATCCGGGACAACTAATTCACCCCTCCACTTT	CAISEKSGTTNSPLHF	TRBJ1-6	16	TRBV10-3	-	-
TGTGCCAGCAGCTTAGATGGCAGAGAGACCCAGTACTTC	CASSLDGRETQYF	TRBJ2-5	13	TRBV11-3	few	-
TGTGCCAGCAGCAAACTAGCGGGAGTCGGGAATGAGCAGTTCTTC	CASSKLAGVGNEQFF	TRBJ2-1	15	TRBV28	-	TRBD2
TGCGCCAGCAGCTCGGGCCTAGCGGGAGTACCCACAGATACGCAGTATTTT	CASSSGLAGVPTDTQYF	TRBJ2-3	17	TRBV5-1	-	TRBD2
TGCGCCAGCAGTGAGCCGAGGACTAGCGGTTACTCACCCTACGAGCAGTACTTC	CASSEPRTSGYSPYEQYF	TRBJ2-7	18	TRBV10-1	-	TRBD2
TGTGCCAGCAGCTTATTGGGTGTCGGGGGGGAAGAGACCCAGTACTTC	CASSLLGVGGEETQYF	TRBJ2-5	16	TRBV7-2	-	TRBD2
TGTGCCGGCAGCTTCCTCAGGGTCACCTACAATGAGCAGTTCTTC	CAGSFLRVTYNEQFF	TRBJ2-1	15	TRBV13	-	-
TGCGCCAGCAAAGAACAGGGGGCTTCTGAAGCTTTCTTT	CASKEQGASEAFF	TRBJ1-1	13	TRBV5-1	-	TRBD1
TGCGCCAGCAGCCCGATGACCGGGACCTATGGCTACACCTTC	CASSPMTGTYGYTF	TRBJ1-2	14	TRBV5-1	-	-
TGTGCCAGCAGCCCAGGGGGCGTATACGAGCAGTACTTC	CASSPGGVYEQYF	TRBJ2-7	13	TRBV7-9	-	TRBD1
TGTGCCAGTAGTACCCGACAGGGATTATATGGCTACACCTTC	CASSTRQGLYGYTF	TRBJ1-2	14	TRBV19	-	TRBD1
TGTGCTACGGGGGAGGGCGGACGGTCACCCCTCCACTTT	CATGEGGRSPLHF	TRBJ1-6	13	TRBV19	-	-
TGTGCCAGCAGTGCCATTCGTTCTTACGAGCCCCAGCATTTT	CASSAIRSYEPQHF	TRBJ1-5	14	TRBV2	-	-
TGTGCCAGCAGCTTAGCGGTCTCGTCCCTTACAGATACGCAGTATTTT	CASSLAVSSLTDTQYF	TRBJ2-3	16	TRBV7-9	once	-
TGTGCCAGCAGCGCTCAACAGGGGGCCTTTGGGCCCCAGCATTTT	CASSAQQGAFGPQHF	TRBJ1-5	15	TRBV7-2	once	TRBD1
TGTGCCAGCAGCTTTGGGACAGGGCTCCAAGAGACCCAGTACTTC	CASSFGTGLQETQYF	TRBJ2-5	15	TRBV7-3	-	TRBD1
TGCGCCAGCAGCGGAAGGGACAGGGCCTACGAGCAGTACTTC	CASSGRDRAYEQYF	TRBJ2-7	14	TRBV5-1	-	TRBD1
TGCGCCAGCAGCCCACTCGGGGAGGCTGAAGCTTTCTTT	CASSPLGEAEAFF	TRBJ1-1	13	TRBV4-3	-	-
TGTGCCAGCAGCTTGGACGGCAGAACCCAAGAGACCCAGTACTTC	CASSLDGRTQETQYF	TRBJ2-5	15	TRBV5-4	-	-
TGTGCCAGCAGCCCCAGGACAGACAGCAATCAGCCCCAGCATTTT	CASSPRTDSNQPQHF	TRBJ1-5	15	TRBV21-1	-	-